This T cell receptor beta chain came from a study of blood T cell repertoires in COVID-19. Background on the study: Italy, Spain and the United States were the sources of the convalescent and acute COVID-19 samples.

Authors' data handling: Amplification of reference gene primers provided the estimated nucleated cell counts. Data came from immunoSEQ multiplex PCR; TCRdb stores just in-frame clones and leaves some out. V and J calls plus clone size are reproduced from that table; the DNA served to infer D and trimming. Among fewer than 250,000 clones, 88% were seen once, and the ten largest hold 1.5% to 2%. Trimming shortened V by 4 bases and J by 0 bases, and 9 bases separated the two germline ends. This CDR3 spans 14 amino acids. CDR1 and CDR2 from the germline V gene are SEHNR and FQNEAQ (reference sequence). This chain connects TRBV7-9 to TRBJ1-2; D is possibly TRBD1 (5 bases). What was sequenced was peripheral blood. This sequence originates from a man aged 70-80 years with acute or convalescent COVID-19. CDR3 residues: CASSSTETNYGYTF. The CDR3 DNA sequence: TGTGCCAGCAGCTCGACAGAAACTAACTATGGCTACACCTTC.